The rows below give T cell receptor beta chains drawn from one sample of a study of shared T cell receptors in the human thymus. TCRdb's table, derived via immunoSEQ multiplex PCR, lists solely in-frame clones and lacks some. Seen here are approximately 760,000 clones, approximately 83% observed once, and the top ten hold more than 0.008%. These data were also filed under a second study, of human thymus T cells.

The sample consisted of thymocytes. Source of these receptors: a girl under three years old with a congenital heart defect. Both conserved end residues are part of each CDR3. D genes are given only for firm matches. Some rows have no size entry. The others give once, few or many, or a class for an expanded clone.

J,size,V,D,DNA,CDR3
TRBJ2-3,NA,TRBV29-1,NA,TGCAGCGTTGAAGGGGAGCGCAGACCGGTCACAGATACGCAGTATTTT,CSVEGERRPVTDTQYF
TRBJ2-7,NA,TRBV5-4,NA,TGTGCCAGCAGCTTGGAAGTGGCCCAGACTCCCCGGAGCTCCTACGAGCAGTACTTC,CASSLEVAQTPRSSYEQYF
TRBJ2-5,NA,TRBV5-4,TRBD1,TGTGCCAGCAGCTTGGAAGGACAGGGGGCGACCCAGTACTTC,CASSLEGQGATQYF
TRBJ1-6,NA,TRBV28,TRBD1,TGTGCCAGCAGTCCCCCCCAGGGGGAGAATTCACCCCTCCACTTT,CASSPPQGENSPLHF
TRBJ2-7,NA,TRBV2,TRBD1,TGTGCCAGCAGTGGGACAGGGAACGAGCAGTACTTC,CASSGTGNEQYF
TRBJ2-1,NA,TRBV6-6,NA,TGTGCCAGCAGCAACCTCGGGCAGGGGCAGTTCTTC,CASSNLGQGQFF
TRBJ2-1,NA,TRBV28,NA,TGTGCCAGCAGTTTCGTCGGTACCCCCTACAATGAGCAGTTCTTC,CASSFVGTPYNEQFF
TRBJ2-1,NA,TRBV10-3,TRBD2,TGTGCCATCTGGGAGCGGGGGCCGACGGGGCAGTTCTTC,CAIWERGPTGQFF
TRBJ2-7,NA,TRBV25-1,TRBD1,TGTGCCAGCAGTGAATATGGGACAGGCAACTCCTACGAGCAGTACTTC,CASSEYGTGNSYEQYF
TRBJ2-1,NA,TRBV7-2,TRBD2,TGTGCCAGCAGCTTAGCGCACGAAGACACCTGGTCTAGCGGGGGTATGCAGTTCTTC,CASSLAHEDTWSSGGMQFF
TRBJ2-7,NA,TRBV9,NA,TGTGCCAGCAGCGTAGTTATCAGGGCTTACGAGCAGTACTTC,CASSVVIRAYEQYF
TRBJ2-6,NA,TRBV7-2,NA,TGTGCCAGCAGCTTGCCCGCGAGGAACCCCTTCTCTGGGGCCAACGTCCTGACTTTC,CASSLPARNPFSGANVLTF
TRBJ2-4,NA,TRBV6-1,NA,TGTGCCAGCAGTGAAGGTGGAGTCGGGGTTTTGCCTTCATGTCGAAACATTCAGTACTTC,CASSEGGVGVLPSCRNIQYF
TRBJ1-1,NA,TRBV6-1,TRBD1,TGTGCCAGCAGTCGGACAGGGGTGGCGGGCACTGAAGCTTTCTTT,CASSRTGVAGTEAFF
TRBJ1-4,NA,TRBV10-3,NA,TGTGCCATCAGTGACCGAGGCGGGGTCCCAACTAATGAAAAACTGTTTTTT,CAISDRGGVPTNEKLFF
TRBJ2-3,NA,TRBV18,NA,TGTGCCAGCTCACCACTGCGGGGCGCGAGCACAGATACGCAGTATTTT,CASSPLRGASTDTQYF
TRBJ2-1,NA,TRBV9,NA,TGTGCCAGCAGCGTAGACAGGTGGAGCTCCTACAATGAGCAGTTCTTC,CASSVDRWSSYNEQFF
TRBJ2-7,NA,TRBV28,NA,TGTGCCAGCGGAGAACAGGGAGTCGGCTACGAGCAGTACTTC,CASGEQGVGYEQYF
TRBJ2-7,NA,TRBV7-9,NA,TGTGCCAGCAGCCCTCGGGGGGAAGGGGGTTTGGTCTACGAGCAGTACTTC,CASSPRGEGGLVYEQYF
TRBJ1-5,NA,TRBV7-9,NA,TGTGCCAGCAGCTCTACGATTGGAGGGCCCCGGCGAAATAATCAGCCCCAGCATTTT,CASSSTIGGPRRNNQPQHF
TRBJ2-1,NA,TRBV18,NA,TGTGCCAGCTTACCGGGGACACTTGTGACCTACAATGAGCAGTTCTTC,CASLPGTLVTYNEQFF
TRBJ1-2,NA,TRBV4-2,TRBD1,TGTGCCAGCAGCCAAGAGAAACGGGACAGTTCCTATGGCTACACCTTC,CASSQEKRDSSYGYTF
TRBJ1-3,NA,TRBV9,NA,TGTGCCAGCGCCGAAACCGGAGTTATCAACACCATATATTTT,CASAETGVINTIYF
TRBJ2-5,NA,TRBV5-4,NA,TGTGCCAGCAGCTTCCCGGGATCGGAGACCCAGTACTTC,CASSFPGSETQYF
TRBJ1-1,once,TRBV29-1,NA,TGCAGCGTTGAAGAACTAAGGAGGGATAACACTGAAGCTTTCTTT,CSVEELRRDNTEAFF
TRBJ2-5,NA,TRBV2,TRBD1,TGTGCCACCAAAAGAAGTAGAACAGGGGGCGCGGGGGAGACCCAGTACTTC,CATKRSRTGGAGETQYF
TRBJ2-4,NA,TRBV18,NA,TGTGCCAGCTCACCAGATCGTGGGGCATCCTCCAAAAACATTCAGTACTTC,CASSPDRGASSKNIQYF
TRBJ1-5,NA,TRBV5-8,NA,TGTGCCAGCAGCTTAGACACTCAGCCCCAGCATTTT,CASSLDTQPQHF
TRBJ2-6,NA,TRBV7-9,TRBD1,TGTGCCAGCAGCTTCGGGACAGGGTTCTCTGGGGCCAACGTCCTGACTTTC,CASSFGTGFSGANVLTF
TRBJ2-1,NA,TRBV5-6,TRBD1,TGTGCCAGCAGCGGCGGGACAGGGGGCTTTGAGCAGTTCTTC,CASSGGTGGFEQFF
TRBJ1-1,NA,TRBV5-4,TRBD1,TGTGCCAGCAGCTTAGAAAGGGGACAGGACAACACTGAAGCTTTCTTT,CASSLERGQDNTEAFF
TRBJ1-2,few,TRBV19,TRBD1,TGTGCCAGTAGTCCCCTCAGGGACAGGCAATTCTATGGCTACACCTTC,CASSPLRDRQFYGYTF
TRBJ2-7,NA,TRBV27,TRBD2,TGTGCCAGTTCGCGCAGACTAGCCGACGAGCAGTACTTC,CASSRRLADEQYF
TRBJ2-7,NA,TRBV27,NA,TGTGCCAGCAGTCCGGACTCCGACAGGCAGAACTCCTACGAGCAGTACTTC,CASSPDSDRQNSYEQYF
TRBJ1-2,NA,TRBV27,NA,TGTGCCAGCAGTACCGGGGGAGGGTTCCGCTATGGCTACACCTTC,CASSTGGGFRYGYTF
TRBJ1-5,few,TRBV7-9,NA,TGTGCCAGCAGTCCAGCAGGGTTCAGGCAGCCCCAGCATTTT,CASSPAGFRQPQHF
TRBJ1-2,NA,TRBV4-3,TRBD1,TGCGCCAGCAGCCACGAGGGACAGGGGCGAAACTATGGCTACACCTTC,CASSHEGQGRNYGYTF
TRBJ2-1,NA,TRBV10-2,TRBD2,TGCGCCAGCAGAAACCTGGGCCCTGGGGGGGCCTACAATGAGCAGTTCTTC,CASRNLGPGGAYNEQFF
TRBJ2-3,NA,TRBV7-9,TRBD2,TGTGCCAGCAGCGTAAAGACTAGCGGGGAGACAGATACGCAGTATTTT,CASSVKTSGETDTQYF
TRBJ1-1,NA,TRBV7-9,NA,TGTGCCAGCAGCTTAGTTTTCAGACAGTCCAGAGGGAACACTGAAGCTTTCTTT,CASSLVFRQSRGNTEAFF
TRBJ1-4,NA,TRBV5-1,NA,TGCGCCAGCAGCTACTCGGGGTCCGGGGTTGGCGAAAAACTGTTTTTT,CASSYSGSGVGEKLFF
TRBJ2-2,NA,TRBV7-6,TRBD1,TGTGCCAGCAGCTACCAGGGGGTTCGGGGCACCGGGGAGCTGTTTTTT,CASSYQGVRGTGELFF
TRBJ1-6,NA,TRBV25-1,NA,TGTGCCAGCAGTGGGGGGGGGAAGGGCGCCAATTCACCCCTCCACTTT,CASSGGGKGANSPLHF
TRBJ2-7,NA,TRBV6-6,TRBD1,TGTGCCAGCAGTTACTCTAGCAGGTTAGGGGGCGCCGAGCAGTACTTC,CASSYSSRLGGAEQYF
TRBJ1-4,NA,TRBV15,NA,TGTGCCACCAGCAGAGGCAAGGGACTAAATGAAAAACTGTTTTTT,CATSRGKGLNEKLFF
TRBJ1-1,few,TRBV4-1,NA,TGCGCCAGCAGCCAAGATTGTGGGGGCCTGAACACTGAAGCTTTCTTT,CASSQDCGGLNTEAFF
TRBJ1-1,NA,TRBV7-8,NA,TGTGCCAGCAGCCCACAGGACAGAAAGGGCACTGAAGCTTTCTTT,CASSPQDRKGTEAFF
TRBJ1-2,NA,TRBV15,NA,TGTGCCACCAGCAGAGATTCCCGCGTCGGGGAGGGGAGGGGCTATGGCTACACCTTC,CATSRDSRVGEGRGYGYTF
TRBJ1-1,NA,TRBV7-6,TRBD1,TGTGCCAGCAGCTATCGACAGGGTATGAACACTGAAGCTTTCTTT,CASSYRQGMNTEAFF